The sequence of this T cell receptor beta chain was determined in a study of blood T cell repertoires in COVID-19 (dated by TCRdb to about 2020). The study in broad terms: Samples from collaborators originated in the United States, Italy and Spain and spanned both the acute and convalescent phases of COVID-19. The material from the prospective study consisted of cDNA or gDNA derived from T cells, B-cell-depleted T cells, or PBMCs. Deeply sampled blood TCRbeta repertoires from subjects exposed to, actively infected with, or recovered from COVID-19 were included in the dataset. The repertoires were released in a freely available public database meant as a resource for research on the immune response to SARS-CoV-2. The samples were drawn from two sources: the first 160 participants of the ongoing ImmuneRACE study, and over 950 subjects contributed by 6 global collaborators. A de-identified subject ID, COVID-19 status, age in years and sex were almost always included in the sample metadata. HLA class I and class II types, where available, came from metadata supplied by the sample provider rather than from assay-based typing.

The collaborating institutions used their own protocols to collect whole blood in K2EDTA tubes. For TCRbeta analysis, collaborators shipped samples as frozen whole blood, isolated PBMCs, or DNA extracted from either of those sample types. A remark on this clone: Its binding antigen is unknown. Base qualities were left out, and no much larger clone turns up one base away.

TCRbeta CDR3 regions were amplified from genomic DNA using the immunoSEQ Assay, a bias-controlled multiplex PCR. The paper's processing steps were these. Nucleated cell counts per sample were estimated from amplification of reference gene primers within the assay. Sequence reads were collapsed and filtered to measure the absolute abundance of every unique TCRbeta CDR3 rearrangement. Productive Simpson clonality was computed per sample as the square root of Simpson's diversity index over productive rearrangements. The clones in this table, taken by TCRdb from immuneACCESS, are in-frame only. Not every clone is retained; where verified, under half of the shortfall comes from an unresolved V gene, and the cause of the rest is unknown. The D gene and trimming were derived from the DNA, and the V and J assignments and clone size from that table. The sample contains more than 95,000 clones, approximately 71% of them found a single time. The biggest ten clones account for about 2.2% of the sample.

Looking up the germline V gene (reference sequence) yields CDR1 LNHDA and CDR2 SQIVND. V sheds 5 bases and J sheds 6 bases, leaving 14 bases between their ends. From cysteine to phenylalanine, the CDR3 is 14 amino acids long. The DNA shown is the 42-base CDR3, in frame from base 1. Beyond this particular receptor, the publication reports: The quantity of clinical and demographic metadata differed by source and by participant and was supplied without curation.

Rearrangement joined TRBV19 to TRBJ2-4; the D gene is perhaps TRBD1, from 5 matching bases. The sample taken for sequencing was peripheral blood. This clonotype originated in a woman aged 70-85 years with acute or convalescent COVID-19. This receptor has the CDR3 CASSGEKRGNIQYF. The DNA sequence is as follows: TGTGCCAGTAGTGGAGAGAAAAGGGGAAACATTCAGTACTTC.